What follows is one T cell receptor (beta chain) and its context. This entry belongs to a study of control samples from healthy donors and cancer patients. CDR3 length: 15 residues. The germline V gene encodes CDR1 MNHEY and CDR2 SVGAGI. V lost 8 bases and J lost 5, with 20 bases in between. Generated by immunoSEQ multiplex PCR, the TCRdb table keeps only in-frame clones and is missing some. This sample carries about 190,000 clones, with around 2% going to the ten biggest clones. The TCR was taken from a woman in her twenties or thirties in good health. This chain uses TRBV6-5 with TRBJ2-3; maybe TRBD2 (6 bases). The sample comprised blood. CDR3 residues: CASLPTAGFKDTQYF. The CDR3 region has the DNA TGTGCCAGCCTCCCCACGGCGGGGTTCAAAGATACGCAGTATTTT.